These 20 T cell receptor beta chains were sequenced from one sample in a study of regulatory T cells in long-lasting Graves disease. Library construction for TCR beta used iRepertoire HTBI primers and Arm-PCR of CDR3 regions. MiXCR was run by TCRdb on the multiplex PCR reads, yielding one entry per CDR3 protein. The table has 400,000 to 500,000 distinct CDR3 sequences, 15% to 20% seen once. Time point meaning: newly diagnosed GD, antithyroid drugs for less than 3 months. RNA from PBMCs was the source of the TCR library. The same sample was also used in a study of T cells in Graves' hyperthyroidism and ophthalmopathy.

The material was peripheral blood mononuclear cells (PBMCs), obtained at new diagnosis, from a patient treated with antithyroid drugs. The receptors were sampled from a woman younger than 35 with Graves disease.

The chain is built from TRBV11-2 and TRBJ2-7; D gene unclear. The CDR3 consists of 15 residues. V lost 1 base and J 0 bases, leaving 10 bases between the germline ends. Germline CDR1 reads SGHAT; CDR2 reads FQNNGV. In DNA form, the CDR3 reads TGTGCCAGCAGCTTAGGCCTTTGGAGCTCCTACGAGCAGTACTTC. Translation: CASSLGLWSSYEQYF.

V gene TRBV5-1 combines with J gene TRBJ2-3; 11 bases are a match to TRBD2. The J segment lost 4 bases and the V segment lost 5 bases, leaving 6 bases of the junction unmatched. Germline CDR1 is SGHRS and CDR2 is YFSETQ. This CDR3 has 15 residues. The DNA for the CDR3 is TGCGCCAGCAGATATCTAGCGGGAGGCCCAGATACGCAGTATTTT. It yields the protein CASRYLAGGPDTQYF. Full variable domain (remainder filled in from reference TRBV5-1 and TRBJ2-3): KAGVTQTPRYLIKTRGQQVTLSCSPISGHRSVSWYQQTPGQGLQFLFEYFSETQRNKGNFPGRFSGRQFSNSRSEMNVSTLELGDSALYLCASRYLAGGPDTQYFGPGTRLTVL.

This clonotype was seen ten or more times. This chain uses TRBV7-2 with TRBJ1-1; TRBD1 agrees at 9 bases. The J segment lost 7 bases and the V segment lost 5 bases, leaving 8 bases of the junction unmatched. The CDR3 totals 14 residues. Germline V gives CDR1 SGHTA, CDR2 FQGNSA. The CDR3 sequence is CASSPTGGAGEAFF. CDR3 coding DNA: TGTGCCAGCAGCCCAACAGGGGGCGCGGGTGAAGCTTTCTTT.

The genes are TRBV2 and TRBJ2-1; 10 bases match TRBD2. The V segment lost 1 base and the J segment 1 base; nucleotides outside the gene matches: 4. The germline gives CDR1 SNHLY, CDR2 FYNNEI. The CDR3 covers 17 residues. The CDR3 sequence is CASSEVLAGHSYNEQFF. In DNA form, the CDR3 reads TGTGCCAGCAGTGAAGTACTAGCGGGACATTCCTACAATGAGCAGTTCTTC.

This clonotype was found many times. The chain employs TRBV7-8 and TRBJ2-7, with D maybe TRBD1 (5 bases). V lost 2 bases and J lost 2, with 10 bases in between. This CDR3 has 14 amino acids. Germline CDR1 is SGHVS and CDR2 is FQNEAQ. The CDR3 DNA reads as TGTGCCAGCAGCTTACCAGGGTCCACCTACGAGCAGTACTTC. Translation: CASSLPGSTYEQYF.

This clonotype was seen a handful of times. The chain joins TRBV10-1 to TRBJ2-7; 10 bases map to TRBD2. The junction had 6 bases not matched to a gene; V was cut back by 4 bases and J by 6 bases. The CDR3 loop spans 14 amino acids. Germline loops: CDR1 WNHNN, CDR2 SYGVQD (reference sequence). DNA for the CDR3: TGCGCCAGCAGTGCTCTACTAGCGGGAAGCGAGCAGTACTTC. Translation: CASSALLAGSEQYF.

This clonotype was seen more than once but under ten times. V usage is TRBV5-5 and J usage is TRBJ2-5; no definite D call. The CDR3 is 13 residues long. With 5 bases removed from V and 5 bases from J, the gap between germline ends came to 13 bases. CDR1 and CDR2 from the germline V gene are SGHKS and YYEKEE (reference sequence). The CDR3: CASRRGQPETQYF. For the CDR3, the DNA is TGTGCCAGCAGACGTGGTCAGCCGGAGACCCAGTACTTC.

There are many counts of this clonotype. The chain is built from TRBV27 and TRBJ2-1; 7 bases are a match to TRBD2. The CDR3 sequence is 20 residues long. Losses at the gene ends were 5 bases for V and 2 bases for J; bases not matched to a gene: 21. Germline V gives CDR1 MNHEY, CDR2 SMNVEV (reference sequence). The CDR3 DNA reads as TGTGCCAGCAGTCCAACATGGGACTCGCAGACTAGCCCGACCTACAATGAGCAGTTCTTC. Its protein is CASSPTWDSQTSPTYNEQFF.

The CDR3, as DNA: TGTGCCTGGAGTAACCCAGGGGGAAACATTCAGTACTTC. Encoded protein: CAWSNPGGNIQYF. V is TRBV30 and J is TRBJ2-4; 7 bases match TRBD1. The V segment lost 2 bases and the J segment 6 bases; nucleotides outside the gene matches: 4. The length of the CDR3 is 13 residues. The germline V gene has CDR1 GTSNPN and CDR2 SVGIG (reference sequence).

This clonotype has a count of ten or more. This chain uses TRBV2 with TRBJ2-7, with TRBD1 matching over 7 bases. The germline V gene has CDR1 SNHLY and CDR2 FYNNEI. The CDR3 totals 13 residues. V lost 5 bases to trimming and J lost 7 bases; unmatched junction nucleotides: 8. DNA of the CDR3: TGTGCCAGCAGTACCAGGGGGTTAGGGGAGCAGTACTTC. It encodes CASSTRGLGEQYF.

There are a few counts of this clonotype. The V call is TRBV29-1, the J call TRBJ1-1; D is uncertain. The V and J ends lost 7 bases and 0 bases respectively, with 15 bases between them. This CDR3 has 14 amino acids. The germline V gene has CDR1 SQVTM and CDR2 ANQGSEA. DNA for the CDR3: TGCAGCGCTCCACACCCGCCCGTGAACACTGAAGCTTTCTTT. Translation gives CSAPHPPVNTEAFF.

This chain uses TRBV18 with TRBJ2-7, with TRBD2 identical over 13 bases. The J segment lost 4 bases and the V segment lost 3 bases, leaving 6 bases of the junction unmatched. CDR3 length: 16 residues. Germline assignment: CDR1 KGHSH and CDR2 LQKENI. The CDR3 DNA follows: TGTGCCAGCTCACCCTGGACTAGCGGGAGTGGATACGAGCAGTACTTC. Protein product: CASSPWTSGSGYEQYF.

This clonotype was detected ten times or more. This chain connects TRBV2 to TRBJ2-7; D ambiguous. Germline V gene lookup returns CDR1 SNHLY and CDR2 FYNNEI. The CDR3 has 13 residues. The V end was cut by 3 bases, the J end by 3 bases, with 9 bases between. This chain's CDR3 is CASSEGKSYEQYF. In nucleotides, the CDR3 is TGTGCCAGCAGTGAGGGAAAAAGCTACGAGCAGTACTTC.

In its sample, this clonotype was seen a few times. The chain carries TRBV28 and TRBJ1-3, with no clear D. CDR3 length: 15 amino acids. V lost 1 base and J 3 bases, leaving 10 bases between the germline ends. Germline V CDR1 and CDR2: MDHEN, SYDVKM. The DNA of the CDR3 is TGTGCCAGCAGTTTATTGACCGAGCTTGGAAACACCATATATTTT. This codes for CASSLLTELGNTIYF.

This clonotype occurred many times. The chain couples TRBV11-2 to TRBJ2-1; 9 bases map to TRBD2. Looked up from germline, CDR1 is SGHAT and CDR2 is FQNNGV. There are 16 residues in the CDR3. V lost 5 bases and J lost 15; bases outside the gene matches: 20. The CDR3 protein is CASSPGTGAGGSGRFF. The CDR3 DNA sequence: TGTGCCAGCAGCCCAGGGACGGGAGCGGGAGGCTCGGGACGGTTCTTC. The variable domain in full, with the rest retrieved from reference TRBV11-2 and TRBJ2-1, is EAGVAQSPRYKIIEKRQSVAFWCNPISGHATLYWYQQILGQGPKLLIQFQNNGVVDDSQLPKDRFSAERLKGVDSTLKIQPAKLEDSAVYLCASSPGTGAGGSGRFFGPGTRLTVL.

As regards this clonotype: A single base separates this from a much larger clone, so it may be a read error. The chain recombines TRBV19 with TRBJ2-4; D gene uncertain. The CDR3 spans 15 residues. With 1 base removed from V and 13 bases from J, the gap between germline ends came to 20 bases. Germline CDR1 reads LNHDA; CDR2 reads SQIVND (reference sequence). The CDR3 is CASSIGVSSYNEQYF. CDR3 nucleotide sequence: TGTGCCAGTAGTATAGGGGTTAGCTCCTACAATGAGCAGTACTTC.

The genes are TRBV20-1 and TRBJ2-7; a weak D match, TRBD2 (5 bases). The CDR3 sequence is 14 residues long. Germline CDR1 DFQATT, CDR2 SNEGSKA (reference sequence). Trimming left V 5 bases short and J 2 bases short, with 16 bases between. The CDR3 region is CSAGPSKAAYEQYF. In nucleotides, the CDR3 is TGCAGTGCTGGACCTAGCAAAGCAGCCTACGAGCAGTACTTC.

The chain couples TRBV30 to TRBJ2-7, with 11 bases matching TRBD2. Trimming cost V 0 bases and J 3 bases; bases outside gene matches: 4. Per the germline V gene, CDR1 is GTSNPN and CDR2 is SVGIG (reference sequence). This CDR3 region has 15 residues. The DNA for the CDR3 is TGTGCCTGGAGTGTAACTAGCGGGAGTGTCTACGAGCAGTACTTC. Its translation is CAWSVTSGSVYEQYF. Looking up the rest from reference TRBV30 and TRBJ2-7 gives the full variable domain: SQTIHQWPATLVQPVGSPLSLECTVEGTSNPNLYWYRQAAGRGLQLLFYSVGIGQISSEVPQNLSASRPQDRQFILSSKKLLLSDSGFYLCAWSVTSGSVYEQYFGPGTRLTVT.

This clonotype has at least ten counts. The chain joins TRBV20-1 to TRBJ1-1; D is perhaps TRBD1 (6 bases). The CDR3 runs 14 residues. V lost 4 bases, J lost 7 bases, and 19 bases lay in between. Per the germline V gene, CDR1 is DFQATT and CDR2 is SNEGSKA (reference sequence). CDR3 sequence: CSAKQDRPKNEAFF. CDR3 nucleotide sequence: TGCAGTGCTAAACAGGACAGACCTAAAAATGAAGCTTTCTTT.

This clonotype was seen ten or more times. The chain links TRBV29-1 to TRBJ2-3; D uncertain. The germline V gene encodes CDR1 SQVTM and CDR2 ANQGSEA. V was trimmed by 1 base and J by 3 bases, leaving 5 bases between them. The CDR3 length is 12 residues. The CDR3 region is CSVEAVTDTQYF. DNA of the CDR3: TGCAGCGTTGAAGCGGTTACAGATACGCAGTATTTT.